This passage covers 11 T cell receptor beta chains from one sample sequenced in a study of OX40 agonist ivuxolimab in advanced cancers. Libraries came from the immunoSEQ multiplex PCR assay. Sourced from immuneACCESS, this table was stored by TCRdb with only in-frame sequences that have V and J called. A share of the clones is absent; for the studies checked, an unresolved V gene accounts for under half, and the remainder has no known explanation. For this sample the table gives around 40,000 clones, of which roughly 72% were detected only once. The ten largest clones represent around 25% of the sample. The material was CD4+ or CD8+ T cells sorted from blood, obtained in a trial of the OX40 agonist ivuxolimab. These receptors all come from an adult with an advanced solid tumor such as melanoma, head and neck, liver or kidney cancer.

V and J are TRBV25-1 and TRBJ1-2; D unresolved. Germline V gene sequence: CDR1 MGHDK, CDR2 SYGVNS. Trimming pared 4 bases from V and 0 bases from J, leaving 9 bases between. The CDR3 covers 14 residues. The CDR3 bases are TGTGCCAGCAGTGTATACGGCCCTAACTATGGCTACACCTTC. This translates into CASSVYGPNYGYTF.

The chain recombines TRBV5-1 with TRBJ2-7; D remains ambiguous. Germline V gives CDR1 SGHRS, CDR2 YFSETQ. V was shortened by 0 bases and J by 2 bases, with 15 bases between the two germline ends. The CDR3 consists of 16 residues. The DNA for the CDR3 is TGCGCCAGCAGCTTGGGCCGGCTCACACCTACCTACGAGCAGTACTTC. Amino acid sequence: CASSLGRLTPTYEQYF.

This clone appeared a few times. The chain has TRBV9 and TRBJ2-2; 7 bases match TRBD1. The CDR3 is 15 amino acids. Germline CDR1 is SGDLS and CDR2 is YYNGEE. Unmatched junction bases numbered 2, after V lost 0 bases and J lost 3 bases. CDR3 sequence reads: CASSVGQGYTGELFF. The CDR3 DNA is TGTGCCAGCAGCGTAGGACAGGGCTACACCGGGGAGCTGTTTTTT.

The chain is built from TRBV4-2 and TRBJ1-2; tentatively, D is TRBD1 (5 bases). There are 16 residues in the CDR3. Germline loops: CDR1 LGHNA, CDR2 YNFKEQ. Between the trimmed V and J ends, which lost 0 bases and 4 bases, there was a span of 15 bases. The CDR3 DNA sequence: TGTGCCAGCAGCCAAGATCTGACAGCGAACCTCTATGGCTACACCTTC. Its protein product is CASSQDLTANLYGYTF.

In DNA form, the CDR3 reads TGTGCCAGCAGCCCCCTCGGGGGCTACGAGCAGTACTTC. Translation: CASSPLGGYEQYF. The rearrangement uses TRBV11-2 and TRBJ2-7; D is possibly TRBD2 (6 bases). CDR1 SGHAT and CDR2 FQNNGV come from the germline V gene. Trimming stripped 5 bases from V and 3 bases from J, with 11 bases between. The CDR3 consists of 13 residues.

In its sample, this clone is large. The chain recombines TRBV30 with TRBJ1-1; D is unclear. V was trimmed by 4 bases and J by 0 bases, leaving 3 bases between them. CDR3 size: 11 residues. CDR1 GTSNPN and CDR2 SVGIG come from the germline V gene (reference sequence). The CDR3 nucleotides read TGTGCCTGGAAAGTGAACACTGAAGCTTTCTTT. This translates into CAWKVNTEAFF.

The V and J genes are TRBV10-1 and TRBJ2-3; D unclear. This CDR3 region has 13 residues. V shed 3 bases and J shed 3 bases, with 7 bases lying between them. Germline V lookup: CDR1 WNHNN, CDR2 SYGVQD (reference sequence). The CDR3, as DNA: TGCGCCAGCAGTGACAGTGAGACAGATACGCAGTATTTT. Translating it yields CASSDSETDTQYF.

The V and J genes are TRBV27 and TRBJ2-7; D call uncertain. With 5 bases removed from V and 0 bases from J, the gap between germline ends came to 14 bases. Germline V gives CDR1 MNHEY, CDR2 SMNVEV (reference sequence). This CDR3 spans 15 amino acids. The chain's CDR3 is CASSPSGLASYEQYF. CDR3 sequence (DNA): TGTGCCAGCAGTCCCTCAGGTCTGGCCTCCTACGAGCAGTACTTC.

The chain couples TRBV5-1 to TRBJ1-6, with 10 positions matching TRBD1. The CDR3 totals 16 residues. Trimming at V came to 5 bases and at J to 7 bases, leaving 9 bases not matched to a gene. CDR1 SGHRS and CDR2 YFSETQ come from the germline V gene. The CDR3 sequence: CASRDARDRGNSPLHF. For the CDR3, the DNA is TGCGCCAGCAGAGATGCGAGGGACAGGGGAAATTCACCCCTCCACTTT.

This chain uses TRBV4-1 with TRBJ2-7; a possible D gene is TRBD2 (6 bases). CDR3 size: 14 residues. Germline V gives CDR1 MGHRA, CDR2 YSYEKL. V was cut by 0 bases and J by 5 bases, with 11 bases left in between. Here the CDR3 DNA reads TGCGCCAGCAGCCAAGATCAGGGAGGAGACGAGCAGTACTTC. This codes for CASSQDQGGDEQYF.

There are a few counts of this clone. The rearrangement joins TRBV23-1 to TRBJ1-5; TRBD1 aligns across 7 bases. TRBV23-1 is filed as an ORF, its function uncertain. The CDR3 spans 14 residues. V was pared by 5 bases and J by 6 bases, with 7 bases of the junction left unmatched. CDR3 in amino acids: CASSADRQGQPQHF. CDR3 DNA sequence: TGCGCCAGCAGTGCGGACAGGCAAGGTCAGCCCCAGCATTTT.